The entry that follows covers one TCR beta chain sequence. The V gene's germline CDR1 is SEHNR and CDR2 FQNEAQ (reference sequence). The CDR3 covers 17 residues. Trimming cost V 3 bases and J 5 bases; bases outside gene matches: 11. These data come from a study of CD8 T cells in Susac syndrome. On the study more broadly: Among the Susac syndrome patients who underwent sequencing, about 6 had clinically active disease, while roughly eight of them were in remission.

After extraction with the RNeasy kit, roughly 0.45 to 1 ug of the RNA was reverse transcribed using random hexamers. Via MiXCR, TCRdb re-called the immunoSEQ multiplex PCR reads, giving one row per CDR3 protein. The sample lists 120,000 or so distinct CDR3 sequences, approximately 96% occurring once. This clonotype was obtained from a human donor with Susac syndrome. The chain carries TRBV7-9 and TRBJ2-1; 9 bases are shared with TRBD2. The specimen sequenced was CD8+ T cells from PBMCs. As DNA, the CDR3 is TGTGCCAGCAGCTTCCGACTAGCGGCGCAAGAAAACAATGAGCAGTTCTTC. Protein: CASSFRLAAQENNEQFF.